This T cell receptor (beta chain) comes out of a study of shared clonotypes between healthy human individuals. About this clone: Its antigen remains unidentified.

General study points: Rarefaction demonstrated incomplete sorted-subset sequencing despite large depth.

Evenly divided among several immunoSEQ plates was the genomic DNA of each subset. Method: immunoSEQ multiplex PCR; TCRdb's copy keeps in-frame clones and lacks some. This table has some 2.1 million clones, over 85% appearing once. Germline trimming cut 2 bases from V and 0 bases from J; bases unmatched to any gene: 4. Germline CDR1 is MNHNS and CDR2 is SASEGT. The CDR3 extends over 16 amino acids. The chain recombines TRBV6-1 with TRBJ1-3; TRBD1 matches at 7 bases. The sequenced sample consisted of naive CD4+ T cells sorted from blood. Documented subset: CD45RA+ positively selected. The receptor was isolated from a man between 18 and 35 years old in good health. The chain's CDR3 is CASSEQGGYSGNTIYF. As DNA, the CDR3 is TGTGCCAGCAGTGAACAAGGGGGCTACTCTGGAAACACCATATATTTT.